The clone carrying this T cell receptor (beta chain) showed up many times. The antigen is undetermined. This sample was taken from a study of blood T cells in healthy people across ages. Study-wide results and limits: Per million T cells, TCR beta diversity dropped about linearly as age rose.

It was ten milliliters of peripheral blood that were drawn from each donor. Researchers report isolating at least 6.5 million PBMCs per sample. The use of a sample-barcoded 5' primer and a J-beta primer mix characterized a second PCR of about 7 to 12 cycles. TCRdb independently ran MiXCR on the 5' RACE reads; one entry per CDR3 protein. The table includes about 1.6 million distinct CDR3 sequences, 34% detected once. The TCR was taken from a woman aged 30 to 39 in good health. Sequencing was performed on blood.

CDR3 DNA: TGTGCCAGCAGTGTAAGACAGGGGTCCGAGCAGTACTTC. Translation: CASSVRQGSEQYF. The chain couples TRBV9 to TRBJ2-7, with TRBD1 matching 8 bases. The CDR3 totals 13 residues. The germline V gene encodes CDR1 SGDLS and CDR2 YYNGEE. V trimming: 5 bases; J trimming: 6 bases; junction bases outside the gene matches: 7.